Described below is a single T cell receptor (beta chain) sequence and its context. Its binding antigen is unknown. The input lacks base qualities; no much larger clone sits a single base away. This sample stems from a study of blood T cell repertoires in COVID-19 (dated by TCRdb to the early 2020s). Broadly, across the study: Collaborator samples came from the United States, Italy and Spain and covered acute and convalescent phases of COVID-19. Nearly every sample came with metadata listing a de-identified subject ID, COVID-19 status, age in years and sex. A freely available public database, intended as a resource for researchers studying the immune response to SARS-CoV-2, is where the repertoires were released. Deeply sampled blood TCRbeta repertoires from subjects exposed to, actively infected with, or recovered from COVID-19 were included in the dataset. Where available, HLA class I and class II types were obtained from metadata supplied by the sample provider rather than from assay-based typing. The prospective study material was composed of cDNA or gDNA derived from T cells, B-cell-depleted T cells, or PBMCs. The samples were drawn from the first 160 participants of the ongoing ImmuneRACE study and from some 1,300 subjects provided by 6 global collaborators.

The CDR1 and CDR2 encoded by the germline V gene (reference sequence) are LNHDA and SQIVND. V is trimmed back by 4 bases and J by 1 base, and the junction contains 7 bases that no gene match accounts for. Counted from cysteine to phenylalanine, this CDR3 has 16 amino acids. The entry retains the CDR3 DNA only, 48 bases that are in frame from base 1. General conclusions and limits of the study: The amount of clinical and demographic metadata varied by source and participant and was provided uncurated.

Whole blood was collected in K2EDTA tubes by collaborating institutions according to the institutions' own protocols. For TCRbeta analysis, collaborators shipped samples as frozen whole blood, isolated PBMCs, or DNA extracted from either of those sample types. TCRbeta CDR3 regions were amplified from genomic DNA using the immunoSEQ Assay, a bias-controlled multiplex PCR. The study's own analysis went as follows. Nucleated cell counts per sample were estimated from amplification of reference gene primers within the assay. Sequence reads were collapsed and filtered to measure the absolute abundance of every unique TCRbeta CDR3 rearrangement. For each sample, productive Simpson clonality was calculated by taking the square root of Simpson's diversity index across productive rearrangements. The immuneACCESS repertoire file appears here via TCRdb, limited to in-frame rearrangements. These files lack a portion of the clones; in checked studies, under half of the deficit traces to unresolved V genes, and the cause of the others is not known. That table is the source of V, J and clone size, and D and trimming were worked out from the DNA. The sample data list about 240,000 clones, and roughly four fifths of these were observed just once. Around 12% of the sample is taken by the ten largest.

The material sequenced was peripheral blood. This TCR was sampled from a woman aged 55-70 years with active or convalescent COVID-19. The chain was built from TRBV19 and TRBJ1-1; the junction holds 9 bases that match TRBD1. The DNA sequence reads TGTGCCAGTAGTACCCCGGGACAGGGAGGGAACACTGAAGCTTTCTTT. Its translation reads: CASSTPGQGGNTEAFF.